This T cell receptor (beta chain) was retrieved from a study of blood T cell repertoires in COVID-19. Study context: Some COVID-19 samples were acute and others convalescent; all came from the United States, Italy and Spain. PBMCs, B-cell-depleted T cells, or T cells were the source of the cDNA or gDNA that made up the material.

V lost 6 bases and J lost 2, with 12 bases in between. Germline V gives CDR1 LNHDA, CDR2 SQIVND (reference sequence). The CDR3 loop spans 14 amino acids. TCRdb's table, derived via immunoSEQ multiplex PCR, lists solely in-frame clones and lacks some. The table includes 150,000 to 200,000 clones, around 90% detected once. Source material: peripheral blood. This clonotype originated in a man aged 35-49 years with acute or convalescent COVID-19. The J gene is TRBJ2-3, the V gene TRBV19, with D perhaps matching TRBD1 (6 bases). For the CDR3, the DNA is TGTGCCAGTAGCCGGGGACACACCACAGATACGCAGTATTTT. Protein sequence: CASSRGHTTDTQYF.